The clone carrying this TCR beta chain was observed at least ten times. The data belong to a study of regulatory T cells in long-lasting Graves disease. The sample's time point: newly diagnosed GD, antithyroid drugs for less than 3 months. Extracted RNA from PBMCs served as the source of the TCR library. The source of the patients was an endocrinology department in Xi'an, China. Combining iRepertoire HTBI primers with Arm-PCR of CDR3 regions, the authors built TCR beta libraries. MiXCR, run by TCRdb on the multiplex PCR reads, gives a single entry per CDR3 protein. This sample has 400,000 to 450,000 distinct CDR3 sequences; about 15% occur once, and the top ten carry 15% to 20%. Deletions cut 1 base from V and 0 bases from J, with 16 bases between. The CDR3 consists of 17 residues. These same data were also listed under a study on T cells in Graves' hyperthyroidism and ophthalmopathy. That source notes: In patients aged 18 to 65, hyperthyroidism was newly diagnosed, with duration under 2 months. A first-round RT-PCR of the TCR CDR3 used the HTBI primer set.

The sequence derives from a woman in her twenties or thirties with Graves disease. Here the sequenced sample was peripheral blood mononuclear cells (PBMCs), taken at new diagnosis, from a patient treated with antithyroid drugs. The chain combines TRBV12-3 or TRBV12-4 with TRBJ2-7; perhaps TRBD2 as D (5 bases). The CDR3 region is CASSLGFRAGSSYEQYF. CDR3 DNA: TGTGCCAGCAGTTTAGGGTTCCGGGCGGGTAGCTCCTACGAGCAGTACTTC.